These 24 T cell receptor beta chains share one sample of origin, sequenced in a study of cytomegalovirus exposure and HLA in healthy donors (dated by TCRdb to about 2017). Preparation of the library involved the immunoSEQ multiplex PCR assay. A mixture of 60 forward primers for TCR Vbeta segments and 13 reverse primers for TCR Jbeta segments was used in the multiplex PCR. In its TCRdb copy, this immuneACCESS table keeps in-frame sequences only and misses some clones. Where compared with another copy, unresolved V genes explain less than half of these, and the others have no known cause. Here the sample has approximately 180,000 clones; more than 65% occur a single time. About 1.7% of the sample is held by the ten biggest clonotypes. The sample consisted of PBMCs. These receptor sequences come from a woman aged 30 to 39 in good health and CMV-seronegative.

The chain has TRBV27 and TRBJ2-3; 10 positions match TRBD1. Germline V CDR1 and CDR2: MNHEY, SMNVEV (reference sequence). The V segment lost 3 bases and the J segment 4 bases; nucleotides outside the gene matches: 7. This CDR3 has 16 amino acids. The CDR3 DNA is TGTGCCAGCAGTTTGACAGGGGGCGATCGCCCAGATACGCAGTATTTT. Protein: CASSLTGGDRPDTQYF.

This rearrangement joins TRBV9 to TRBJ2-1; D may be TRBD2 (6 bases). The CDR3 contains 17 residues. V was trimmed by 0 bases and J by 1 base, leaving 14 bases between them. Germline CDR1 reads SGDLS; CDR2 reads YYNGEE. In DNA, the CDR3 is TGTGCCAGCAGCGTAGCGAGACTAGTTGGTTCCTACAATGAGCAGTTCTTC. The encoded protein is CASSVARLVGSYNEQFF.

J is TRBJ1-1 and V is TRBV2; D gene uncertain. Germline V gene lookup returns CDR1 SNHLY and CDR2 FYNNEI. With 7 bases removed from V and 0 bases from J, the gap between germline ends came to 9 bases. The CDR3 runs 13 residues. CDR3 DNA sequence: TGTGCCAGCACCCGGAGTATGAACACTGAAGCTTTCTTT. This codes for CASTRSMNTEAFF.

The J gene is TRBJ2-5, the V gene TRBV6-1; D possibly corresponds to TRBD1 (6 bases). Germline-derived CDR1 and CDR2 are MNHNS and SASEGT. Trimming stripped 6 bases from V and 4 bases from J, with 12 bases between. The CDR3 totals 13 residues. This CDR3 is CASRKQGTETQYF. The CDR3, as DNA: TGTGCCAGCAGGAAACAGGGTACAGAGACCCAGTACTTC.

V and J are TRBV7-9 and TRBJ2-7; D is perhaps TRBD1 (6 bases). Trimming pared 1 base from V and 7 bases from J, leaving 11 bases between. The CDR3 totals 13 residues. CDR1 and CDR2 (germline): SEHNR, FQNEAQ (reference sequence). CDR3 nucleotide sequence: TGTGCCAGCAGCTTAGATAGACAGGCGGAGCAGTACTTC. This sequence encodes CASSLDRQAEQYF. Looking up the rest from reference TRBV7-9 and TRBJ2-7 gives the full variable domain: DTGVSQNPRHKITKRGQNVTFRCDPISEHNRLYWYRQTLGQGPEFLTYFQNEAQLEKSRLLSDRFSAERPKGSFSTLEIQRTEQGDSAMYLCASSLDRQAEQYFGPGTRLTVT.

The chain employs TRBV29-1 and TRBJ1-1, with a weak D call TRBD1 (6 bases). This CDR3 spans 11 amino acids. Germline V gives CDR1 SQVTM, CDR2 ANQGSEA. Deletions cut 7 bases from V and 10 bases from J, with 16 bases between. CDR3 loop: CSAAWGGGAFF. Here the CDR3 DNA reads TGCAGCGCAGCATGGGGAGGGGGAGCTTTCTTT.

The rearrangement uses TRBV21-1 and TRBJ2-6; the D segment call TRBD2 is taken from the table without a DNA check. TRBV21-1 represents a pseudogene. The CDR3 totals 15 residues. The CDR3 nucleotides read TGTGCCAGCAGCAAAGCAGGAGCCGGAGGCAACGTCCTGACTTTC. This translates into CASSKAGAGGNVLTF.

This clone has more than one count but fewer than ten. This CDR3 is CASRFFRGSQYF. CDR3 bases: TGTGCCAGCCGATTTTTCCGGGGGAGCCAGTACTTC. The chain links TRBV5-8 to TRBJ2-7, with D possibly matching TRBD2 (6 bases). V lost 7 bases and J 10 bases, leaving 18 bases between the germline ends. Per germline, CDR1 SGHTS and CDR2 YDEGEE. The CDR3 is 12 residues long.

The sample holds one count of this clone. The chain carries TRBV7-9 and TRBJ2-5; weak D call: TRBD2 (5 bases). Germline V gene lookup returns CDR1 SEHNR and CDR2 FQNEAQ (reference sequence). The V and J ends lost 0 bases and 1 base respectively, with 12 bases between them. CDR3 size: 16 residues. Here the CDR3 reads CASSLAMQRSQETQYF. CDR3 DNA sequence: TGTGCCAGCAGCTTAGCTATGCAGCGGAGCCAAGAGACCCAGTACTTC. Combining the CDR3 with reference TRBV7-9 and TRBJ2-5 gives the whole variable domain DTGVSQNPRHKITKRGQNVTFRCDPISEHNRLYWYRQTLGQGPEFLTYFQNEAQLEKSRLLSDRFSAERPKGSFSTLEIQRTEQGDSAMYLCASSLAMQRSQETQYFGPGTRLLVL.

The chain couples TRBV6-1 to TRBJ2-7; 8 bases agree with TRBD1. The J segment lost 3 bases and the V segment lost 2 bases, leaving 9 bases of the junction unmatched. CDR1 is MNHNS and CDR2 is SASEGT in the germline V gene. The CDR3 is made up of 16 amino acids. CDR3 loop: CASSEFRGLFIYEQYF. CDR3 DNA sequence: TGTGCCAGCAGTGAATTCAGGGGGCTTTTTATCTACGAGCAGTACTTC.

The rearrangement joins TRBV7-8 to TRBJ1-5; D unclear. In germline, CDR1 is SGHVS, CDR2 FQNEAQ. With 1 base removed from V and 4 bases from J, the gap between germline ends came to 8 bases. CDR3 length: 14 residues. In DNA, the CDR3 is TGTGCCAGCAGCTTAGGACACGATAATCAGCCCCAGCATTTT. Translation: CASSLGHDNQPQHF.

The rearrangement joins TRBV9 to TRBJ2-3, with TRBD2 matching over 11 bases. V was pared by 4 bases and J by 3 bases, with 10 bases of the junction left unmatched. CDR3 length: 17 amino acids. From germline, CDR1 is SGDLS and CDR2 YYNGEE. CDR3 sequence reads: CASSPIGLAGGTDTQYF. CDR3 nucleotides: TGTGCCAGCAGCCCTATTGGTTTAGCGGGGGGGACAGATACGCAGTATTTT. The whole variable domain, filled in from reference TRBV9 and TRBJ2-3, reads DSGVTQTPKHLITATGQRVTLRCSPRSGDLSVYWYQQSLDQGLQFLIQYYNGEERAKGNILERFSAQQFPDLHSELNLSSLELGDSALYFCASSPIGLAGGTDTQYFGPGTRLTVL.

Here the CDR3 reads CASSEAGGTWTGELFF. The CDR3, as DNA: TGCGCCAGCAGTGAAGCGGGGGGCACTTGGACCGGGGAGCTGTTTTTT. The chain employs TRBV10-2 and TRBJ2-2; 9 bases fit TRBD2. The trim removed 3 bases at V and 5 bases at J, leaving 7 bases unmatched. Germline V gene lookup returns CDR1 WSHSY and CDR2 SAAADI. The CDR3 is made up of 16 amino acids.

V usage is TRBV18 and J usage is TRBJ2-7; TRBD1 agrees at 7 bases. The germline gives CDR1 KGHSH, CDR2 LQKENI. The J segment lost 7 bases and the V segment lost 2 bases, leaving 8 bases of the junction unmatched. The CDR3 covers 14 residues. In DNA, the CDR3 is TGTGCCAGCTCACCAGGGACAGCTACTGGAGAGCAGTACTTC. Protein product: CASSPGTATGEQYF.

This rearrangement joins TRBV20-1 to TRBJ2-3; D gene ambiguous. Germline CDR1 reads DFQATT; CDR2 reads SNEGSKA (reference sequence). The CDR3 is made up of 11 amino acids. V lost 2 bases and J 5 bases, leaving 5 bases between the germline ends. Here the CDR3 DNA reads TGCAGTGCTAGATCCGGAGATACGCAGTATTTT. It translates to CSARSGDTQYF.

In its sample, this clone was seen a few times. CDR3 residues: CASSRGSIMNTEAFF. Written as DNA, the CDR3 is TGTGCCAGCAGTAGGGGATCCATCATGAACACTGAAGCTTTCTTT. The genes are TRBV5-6 and TRBJ1-1; perhaps TRBD1 as D (5 bases). V was clipped by 5 bases and J by 0 bases, with 14 bases between them. The germline V gene has CDR1 SGHDT and CDR2 YYEEEE. The CDR3 consists of 15 residues.

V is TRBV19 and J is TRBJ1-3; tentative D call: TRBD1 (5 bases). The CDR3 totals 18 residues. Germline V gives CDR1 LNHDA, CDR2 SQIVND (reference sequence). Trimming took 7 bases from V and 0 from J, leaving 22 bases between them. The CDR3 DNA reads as TGTGCCAGTACCCTCCCCGGGGGACGGGGGAGCTCTGGAAACACCATATATTTT. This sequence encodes CASTLPGGRGSSGNTIYF. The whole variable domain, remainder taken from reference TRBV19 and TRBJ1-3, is DGGITQSPKYLFRKEGQNVTLSCEQNLNHDAMYWYRQDPGQGLRLIYYSQIVNDFQKGDIAEGYSVSREKKESFPLTVTSAQKNPTAFYLCASTLPGGRGSSGNTIYFGEGSWLTVV.

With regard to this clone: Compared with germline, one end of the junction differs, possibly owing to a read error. CDR3 amino acids: CAGSPRTGGAEGYTF. In nucleotides, the CDR3 is TGTGCCGGCAGCCCAAGGACAGGGGGCGCGGAAGGCTACACCTTC. The chain uses TRBV7-2 and TRBJ1-2; 11 bases agree with TRBD1. CDR1 is SGHTA, CDR2 FQGNSA, per germline. The CDR3 runs 15 residues.

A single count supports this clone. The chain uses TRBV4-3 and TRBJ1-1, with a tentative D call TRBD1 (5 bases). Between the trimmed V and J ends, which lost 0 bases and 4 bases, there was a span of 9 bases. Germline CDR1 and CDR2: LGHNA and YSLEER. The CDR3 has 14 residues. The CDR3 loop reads CASSQDRGVTEAFF. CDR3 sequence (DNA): TGCGCCAGCAGCCAAGATCGGGGGGTCACTGAAGCTTTCTTT.

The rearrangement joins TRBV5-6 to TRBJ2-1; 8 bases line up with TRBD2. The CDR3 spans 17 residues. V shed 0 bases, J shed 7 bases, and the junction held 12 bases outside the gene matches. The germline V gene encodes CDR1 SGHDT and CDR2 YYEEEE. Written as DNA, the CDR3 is TGTGCCAGCAGCTTGGAGGGCTCCGCGGGAGGCGGGAATGAGCAGTTCTTC. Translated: CASSLEGSAGGGNEQFF.

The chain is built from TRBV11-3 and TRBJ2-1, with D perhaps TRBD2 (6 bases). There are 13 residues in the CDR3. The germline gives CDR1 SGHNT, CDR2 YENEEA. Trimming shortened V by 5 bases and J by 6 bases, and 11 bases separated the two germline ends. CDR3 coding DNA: TGTGCCAGCAGCGGGGGGAGACCCAATGAGCAGTTCTTC. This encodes CASSGGRPNEQFF.

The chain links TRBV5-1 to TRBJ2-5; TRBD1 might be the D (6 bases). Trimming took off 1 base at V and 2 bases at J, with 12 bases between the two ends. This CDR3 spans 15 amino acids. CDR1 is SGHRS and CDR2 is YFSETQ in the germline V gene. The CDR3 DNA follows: TGCGCCAGCAGCTTGTTTGGGCAGGGGCAAGAGACCCAGTACTTC. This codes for CASSLFGQGQETQYF.

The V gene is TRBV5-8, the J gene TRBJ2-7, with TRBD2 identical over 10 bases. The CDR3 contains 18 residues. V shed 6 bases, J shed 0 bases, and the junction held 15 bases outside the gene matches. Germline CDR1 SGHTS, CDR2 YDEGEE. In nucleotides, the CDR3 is TGTGCCAGCACAAGAGGGACTAGCGCCATAGTGTTCTCCTACGAGCAGTACTTC. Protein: CASTRGTSAIVFSYEQYF.

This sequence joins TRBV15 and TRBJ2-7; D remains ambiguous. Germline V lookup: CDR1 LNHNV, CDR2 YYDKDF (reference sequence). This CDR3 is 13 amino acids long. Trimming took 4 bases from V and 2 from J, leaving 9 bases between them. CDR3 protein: CATSTLQTYEQYF. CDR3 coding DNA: TGTGCCACCAGCACTTTACAGACCTACGAGCAGTACTTC. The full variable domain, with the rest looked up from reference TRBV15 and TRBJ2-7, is DAMVIQNPRYQVTQFGKPVTLSCSQTLNHNVMYWYQQKSSQAPKLLFHYYDKDFNNEADTPDNFQSRRPNTSFCFLDIRSPGLGDTAMYLCATSTLQTYEQYFGPGTRLTVT.